This T cell receptor (beta chain) was recovered during a study of control samples from healthy donors and cancer patients. The V and J ends lost 2 bases and 5 bases respectively, with 13 bases between them. The CDR3 contains 14 residues. CDR1 and CDR2 from the germline V gene are SQVTM and ANQGSEA. Clones were sequenced by immunoSEQ multiplex PCR, and TCRdb holds only the in-frame ones, with some missing. In the table there are under 65,000 clones, 90% of which are singletons. The chain couples TRBV29-1 to TRBJ1-5, with a tentative D call TRBD1 (6 bases). The sample taken for sequencing was PBMCs. The receptor was derived from a woman in her 50s with colorectal cancer. CDR3 protein: CSVEMGGADQPQHF. The DNA for the CDR3 is TGCAGCGTTGAAATGGGGGGGGCGGATCAGCCCCAGCATTTT. Combining the CDR3 with reference TRBV29-1 and TRBJ1-5 gives the whole variable domain SAVISQKPSRDICQRGTSLTIQCQVDSQVTMMFWYRQQPGQSLTLIATANQGSEATYESGFVIDKFPISRPNLTFSTLTVSNMSPEDSSIYLCSVEMGGADQPQHFGDGTRLSIL.